This is a list of T cell receptor beta chains from one sample in a study of human T cells and chemical hapten exposure. Using its own MiXCR run on the RACE reads, TCRdb lists one record per CDR3 protein. This sample has more than 85,000 distinct CDR3 sequences; 7.5% to 9.5% occur once, and the top ten carry 2.5% to 3%. The sequencing here drew on whole blood, taken in connection with sensitization to the hapten diphenylcyclopropenone (DPC). The source is a man aged 35-49 years with alopecia areata. Some clones in this sample may be carry-over from other donors' samples. CDR3s include the opening cysteine and the closing phenylalanine or tryptophan. The D gene is left open where the match is weak. The size of a clone is reported for some rows only, either as once, few or many, or as a class for expanded clones.

v_gene: TRBV6-5
abundance: many
j_gene: TRBJ2-1
d_gene: NA
CDR3aa: CASLRGNEQFF
CDR3nt: TGTGCCAGCCTGCGTGGAAATGAGCAGTTCTTC

v_gene: TRBV12-3/TRBV12-4
abundance: many
j_gene: TRBJ1-1
d_gene: NA
CDR3aa: CASSSERGRTEAFF
CDR3nt: TGTGCCAGCAGTTCGGAAAGGGGGAGGACTGAAGCTTTCTTT

v_gene: TRBV20-1
abundance: few
j_gene: TRBJ1-4
d_gene: TRBD1
CDR3aa: CSATTGTNEKLFF
CDR3nt: TGCAGTGCCACGACAGGGACTAATGAAAAACTGTTTTTT

v_gene: TRBV7-2
abundance: many
j_gene: TRBJ2-7
d_gene: NA
CDR3aa: CASSFRAGGYEQYF
CDR3nt: TGTGCCAGCAGCTTTCGGGCTGGCGGATACGAGCAGTACTTC

v_gene: TRBV5-1
abundance: few
j_gene: TRBJ1-1
d_gene: TRBD1
CDR3aa: CASSLTLTGGNTEAFF
CDR3nt: TGCGCCAGCAGCTTGACACTGACAGGGGGCAACACTGAAGCTTTCTTT

v_gene: TRBV2
abundance: many
j_gene: TRBJ2-7
d_gene: TRBD2
CDR3aa: CASLAGVVSYEQYF
CDR3nt: TGTGCCAGCCTAGCGGGAGTGGTTTCCTACGAGCAGTACTTC

v_gene: TRBV28
abundance: NA
j_gene: TRBJ2-2
d_gene: TRBD1
CDR3aa: CASSRGQGIAGELFF
CDR3nt: TGTGCCAGCAGCCGCGGACAGGGGATAGCCGGGGAGCTGTTTTTT

v_gene: TRBV14
abundance: NA
j_gene: TRBJ1-6
d_gene: TRBD1
CDR3aa: CASGDRGNSPLHF
CDR3nt: TGTGCCAGCGGAGACAGGGGGAATTCACCCCTCCACTTT

v_gene: TRBV7-8
abundance: few
j_gene: TRBJ1-5
d_gene: NA
CDR3aa: CASSLISRHRTGVHQPQHF
CDR3nt: TGTGCCAGCAGCTTAATCAGTCGTCACCGGACCGGGGTGCATCAGCCCCAGCATTTT

v_gene: TRBV20-1
abundance: many
j_gene: TRBJ1-1
d_gene: TRBD1
CDR3aa: CSANRQGWEAFF
CDR3nt: TGCAGTGCTAACAGACAGGGGTGGGAAGCTTTCTTT

v_gene: TRBV6-6
abundance: NA
j_gene: TRBJ2-7
d_gene: NA
CDR3aa: CASRLSSGGLVPYEQYF
CDR3nt: TGTGCCAGCAGGCTTTCCTCTGGGGGGCTAGTACCCTACGAGCAGTACTTC

v_gene: TRBV27
abundance: NA
j_gene: TRBJ2-7
d_gene: TRBD2
CDR3aa: CASTPRAGGVISSYEQYF
CDR3nt: TGTGCCAGCACCCCTCGGGCGGGAGGCGTTATAAGCTCCTACGAGCAGTACTTC

v_gene: TRBV15
abundance: many
j_gene: TRBJ2-3
d_gene: NA
CDR3aa: CATSRGRRGGTDTQYF
CDR3nt: TGTGCCACCAGCAGAGGAAGAAGGGGTGGCACAGATACGCAGTATTTT

v_gene: TRBV12-3/TRBV12-4
abundance: few
j_gene: TRBJ2-7
d_gene: NA
CDR3aa: CASTPGTPSSYEQYF
CDR3nt: TGTGCCAGCACCCCCGGGACACCCAGCTCCTACGAGCAGTACTTC

v_gene: TRBV27
abundance: NA
j_gene: TRBJ2-2
d_gene: NA
CDR3aa: CASSFASTTGELFF
CDR3nt: TGTGCCAGCAGTTTCGCCTCGACCACCGGGGAGCTGTTTTTT

v_gene: TRBV30
abundance: many
j_gene: TRBJ2-3
d_gene: TRBD1
CDR3aa: CAGRTGVTDTQYF
CDR3nt: TGTGCCGGACGGACAGGGGTTACAGATACGCAGTATTTT

v_gene: TRBV9
abundance: NA
j_gene: TRBJ2-3
d_gene: NA
CDR3aa: CASSAAFRVTDTQYF
CDR3nt: TGTGCCAGCAGCGCAGCGTTTCGAGTTACAGATACGCAGTATTTT

v_gene: TRBV29-1
abundance: few
j_gene: TRBJ2-7
d_gene: NA
CDR3aa: CSVERGDYEQYF
CDR3nt: TGCAGCGTTGAAAGGGGTGACTACGAGCAGTACTTC

v_gene: TRBV6-2/TRBV6-3
abundance: many
j_gene: TRBJ1-4
d_gene: NA
CDR3aa: CASSYGQGYEKLFF
CDR3nt: TGTGCCAGCAGTTACGGGCAGGGGTATGAAAAACTGTTTTTT

v_gene: TRBV5-6
abundance: many
j_gene: TRBJ1-1
d_gene: TRBD1
CDR3aa: CASSFGQGVAFF
CDR3nt: TGTGCCAGCAGCTTCGGACAGGGCGTAGCTTTCTTT

v_gene: TRBV2
abundance: NA
j_gene: TRBJ2-4
d_gene: NA
CDR3aa: CATKVFRQEAKNIQYF
CDR3nt: TGTGCCACCAAAGTTTTCCGACAGGAGGCCAAAAACATTCAGTACTTC

v_gene: TRBV28
abundance: NA
j_gene: TRBJ2-7
d_gene: NA
CDR3aa: CASSLGDPLDYEQYF
CDR3nt: TGTGCCAGCAGTTTGGGGGACCCCTTGGACTACGAGCAGTACTTC

v_gene: TRBV7-2
abundance: few
j_gene: TRBJ2-7
d_gene: TRBD1
CDR3aa: CASSLGQPPYEQYF
CDR3nt: TGTGCCAGCAGCTTGGGACAGCCCCCCTACGAGCAGTACTTC

v_gene: TRBV6-2/TRBV6-3
abundance: NA
j_gene: TRBJ1-5
d_gene: TRBD1
CDR3aa: CASSYTNPGTGEPKPQHF
CDR3nt: TGTGCCAGCAGTTACACAAATCCCGGGACAGGGGAACCGAAGCCCCAGCATTTT

v_gene: TRBV11-1
abundance: NA
j_gene: TRBJ2-3
d_gene: TRBD1
CDR3aa: CASSLSAGQGEADTQYF
CDR3nt: TGTGCCAGCAGCTTATCGGCGGGACAGGGGGAGGCAGATACGCAGTATTTT

v_gene: TRBV9
abundance: many
j_gene: TRBJ2-1
d_gene: NA
CDR3aa: CASSARGTSPHEQFF
CDR3nt: TGTGCCAGCAGCGCAAGAGGGACCTCCCCCCATGAGCAGTTCTTC

v_gene: TRBV7-2
abundance: few
j_gene: TRBJ2-3
d_gene: TRBD2
CDR3aa: CASRAGAGTDTQYF
CDR3nt: TGTGCCAGCAGAGCGGGAGCCGGCACAGATACGCAGTATTTT

v_gene: TRBV5-5
abundance: few
j_gene: TRBJ2-5
d_gene: TRBD1
CDR3aa: CASSPDRGRLQETQYF
CDR3nt: TGTGCCAGCAGCCCGGACAGGGGGCGCCTACAAGAGACCCAGTACTTC

v_gene: TRBV15
abundance: many
j_gene: TRBJ2-1
d_gene: NA
CDR3aa: CATSSDLFRGYNEQFF
CDR3nt: TGTGCCACCAGCAGTGACCTCTTTAGGGGGTACAATGAGCAGTTCTTC

v_gene: TRBV6-5
abundance: many
j_gene: TRBJ1-5
d_gene: NA
CDR3aa: CASGRPQHF
CDR3nt: TGTGCCAGCGGCCGGCCCCAGCATTTT

v_gene: TRBV9
abundance: NA
j_gene: TRBJ2-3
d_gene: TRBD2
CDR3aa: CASSPGLARVTSTDTQYF
CDR3nt: TGTGCCAGCAGCCCGGGACTAGCGCGAGTGACTAGCACAGATACGCAGTATTTT

v_gene: TRBV7-9
abundance: few
j_gene: TRBJ2-7
d_gene: TRBD1
CDR3aa: CASSLTGGDYEQYF
CDR3nt: TGTGCCAGCAGCCTAACAGGGGGCGACTACGAGCAGTACTTC